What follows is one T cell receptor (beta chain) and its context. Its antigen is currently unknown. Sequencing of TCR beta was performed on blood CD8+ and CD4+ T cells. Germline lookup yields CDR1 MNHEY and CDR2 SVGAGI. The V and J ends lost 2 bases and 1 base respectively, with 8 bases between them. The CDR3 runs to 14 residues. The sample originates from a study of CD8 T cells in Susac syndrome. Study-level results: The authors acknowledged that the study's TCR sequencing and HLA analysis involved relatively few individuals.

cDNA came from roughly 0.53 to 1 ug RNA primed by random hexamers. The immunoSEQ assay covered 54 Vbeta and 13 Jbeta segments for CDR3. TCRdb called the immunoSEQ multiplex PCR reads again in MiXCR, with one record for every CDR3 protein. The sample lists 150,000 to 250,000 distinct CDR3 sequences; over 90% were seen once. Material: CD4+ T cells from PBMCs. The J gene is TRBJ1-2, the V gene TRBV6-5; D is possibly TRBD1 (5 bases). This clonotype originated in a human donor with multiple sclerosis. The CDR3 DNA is TGTGCCAGCAGTTACGGGCAGGGTAACTATGGCTACACCTTC. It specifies CASSYGQGNYGYTF.